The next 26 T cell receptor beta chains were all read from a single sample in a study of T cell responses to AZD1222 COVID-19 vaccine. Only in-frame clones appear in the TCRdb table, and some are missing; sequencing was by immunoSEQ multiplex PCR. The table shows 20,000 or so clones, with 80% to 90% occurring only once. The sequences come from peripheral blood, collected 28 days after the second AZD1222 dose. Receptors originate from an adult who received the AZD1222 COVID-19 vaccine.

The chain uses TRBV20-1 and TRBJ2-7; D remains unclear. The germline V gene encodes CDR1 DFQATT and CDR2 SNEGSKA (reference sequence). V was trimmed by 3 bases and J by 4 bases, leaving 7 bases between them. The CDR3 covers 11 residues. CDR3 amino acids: CSASGVYEQYF. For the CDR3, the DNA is TGCAGTGCTAGTGGGGTTTACGAGCAGTACTTC.

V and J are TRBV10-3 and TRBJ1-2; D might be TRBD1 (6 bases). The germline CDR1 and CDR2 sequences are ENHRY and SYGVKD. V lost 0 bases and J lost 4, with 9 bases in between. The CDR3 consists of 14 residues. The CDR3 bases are TGTGCCATCAGTGAGTCACCAGGGGTCTATGGCTACACCTTC. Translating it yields CAISESPGVYGYTF.

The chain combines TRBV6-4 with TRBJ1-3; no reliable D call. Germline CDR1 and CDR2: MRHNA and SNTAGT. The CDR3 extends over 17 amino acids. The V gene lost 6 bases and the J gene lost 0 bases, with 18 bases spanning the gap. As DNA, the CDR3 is TGTGCCAGCAGGGTCGGTTCCAGCTCTTACTCTGGAAACACCATATATTTT. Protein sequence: CASRVGSSSYSGNTIYF.

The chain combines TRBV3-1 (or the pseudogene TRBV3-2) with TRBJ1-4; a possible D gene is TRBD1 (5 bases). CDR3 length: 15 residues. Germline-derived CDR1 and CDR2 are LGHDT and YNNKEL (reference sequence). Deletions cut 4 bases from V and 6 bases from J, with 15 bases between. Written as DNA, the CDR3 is TGTGCCAGCAGCCCTTTCCGGGGCCCCGATGAAAAACTGTTTTTT. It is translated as CASSPFRGPDEKLFF.

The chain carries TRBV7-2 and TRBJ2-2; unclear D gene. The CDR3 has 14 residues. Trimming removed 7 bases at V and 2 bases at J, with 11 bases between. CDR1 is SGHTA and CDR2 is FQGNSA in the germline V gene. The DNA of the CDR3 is TGTGCCAGCAAACTGAATCAAAACACCGGGGAGCTGTTTTTT. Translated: CASKLNQNTGELFF.

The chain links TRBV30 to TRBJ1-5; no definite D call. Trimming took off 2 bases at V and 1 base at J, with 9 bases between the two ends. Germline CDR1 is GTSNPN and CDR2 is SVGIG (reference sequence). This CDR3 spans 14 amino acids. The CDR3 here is CAWSLANSNQPQHF. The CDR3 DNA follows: TGTGCCTGGAGTTTAGCAAACAGCAATCAGCCCCAGCATTTT.

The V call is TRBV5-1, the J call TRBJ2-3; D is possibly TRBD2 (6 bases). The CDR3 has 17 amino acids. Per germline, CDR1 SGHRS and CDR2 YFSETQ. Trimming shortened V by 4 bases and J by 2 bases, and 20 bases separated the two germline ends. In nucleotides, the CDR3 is TGCGCCAGCAGCCTCCAACCCGGTAGCGGCATCACAGATACGCAGTATTTT. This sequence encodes CASSLQPGSGITDTQYF.

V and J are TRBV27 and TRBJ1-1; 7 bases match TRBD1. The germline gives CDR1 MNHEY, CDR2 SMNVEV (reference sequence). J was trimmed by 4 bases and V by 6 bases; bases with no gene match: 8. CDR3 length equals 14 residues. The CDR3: CASSSLSGGTEAFF. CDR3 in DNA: TGTGCCAGCAGCTCCCTCTCAGGGGGCACTGAAGCTTTCTTT.

This CDR3 is CASSFEREIYEQFF. DNA of the CDR3: TGCGCCAGCAGCTTTGAGCGGGAGATATATGAGCAGTTCTTC. This chain connects TRBV5-1 to TRBJ2-1, with 8 bases that match TRBD2. J gave up 8 bases and V 2 bases, and 6 bases lay outside the gene matches. CDR3 length equals 14 residues. Germline-derived CDR1 and CDR2 are SGHRS and YFSETQ.

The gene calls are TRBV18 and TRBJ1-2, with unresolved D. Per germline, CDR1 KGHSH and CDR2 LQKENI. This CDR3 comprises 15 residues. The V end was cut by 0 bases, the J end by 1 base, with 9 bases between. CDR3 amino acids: CASSPPVTFNYGYTF. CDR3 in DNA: TGTGCCAGCTCACCACCGGTGACATTTAACTATGGCTACACCTTC. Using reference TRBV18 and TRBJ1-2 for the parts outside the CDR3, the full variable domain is NAGVMQNPRHLVRRRGQEARLRCSPMKGHSHVYWYRQLPEEGLKFMVYLQKENIIDESGMPKERFSAEFPKEGPSILRIQQVVRGDSAAYFCASSPPVTFNYGYTFGSGTRLTVV.

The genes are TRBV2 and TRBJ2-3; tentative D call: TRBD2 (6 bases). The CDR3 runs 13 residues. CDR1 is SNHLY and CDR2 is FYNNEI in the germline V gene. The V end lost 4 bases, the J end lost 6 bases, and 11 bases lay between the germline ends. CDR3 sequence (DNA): TGTGCCAGCAGTGGTATTACTAGCGATACGCAGTATTTT. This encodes CASSGITSDTQYF. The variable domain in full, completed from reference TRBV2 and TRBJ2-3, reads EPEVTQTPSHQVTQMGQEVILRCVPISNHLYFYWYRQILGQKVEFLVSFYNNEISEKSEIFDDQFSVERPDGSNFTLKIRSTKLEDSAMYFCASSGITSDTQYFGPGTRLTVL.

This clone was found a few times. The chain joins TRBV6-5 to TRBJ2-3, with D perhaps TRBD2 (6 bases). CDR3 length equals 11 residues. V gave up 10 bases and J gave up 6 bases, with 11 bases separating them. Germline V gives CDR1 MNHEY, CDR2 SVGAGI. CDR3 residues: CATELADTQYF. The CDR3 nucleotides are TGTGCCACGGAACTAGCCGATACGCAGTATTTT.

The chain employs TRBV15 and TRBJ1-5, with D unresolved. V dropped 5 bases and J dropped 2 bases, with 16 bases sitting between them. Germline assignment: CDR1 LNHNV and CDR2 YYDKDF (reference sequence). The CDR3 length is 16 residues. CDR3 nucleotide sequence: TGTGCCACCAGCCGACGTTCAGTGGTTGGCAATCAGCCCCAGCATTTT. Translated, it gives CATSRRSVVGNQPQHF. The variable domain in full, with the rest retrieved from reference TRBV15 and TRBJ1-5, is DAMVIQNPRYQVTQFGKPVTLSCSQTLNHNVMYWYQQKSSQAPKLLFHYYDKDFNNEADTPDNFQSRRPNTSFCFLDIRSPGLGDTAMYLCATSRRSVVGNQPQHFGDGTRLSIL.

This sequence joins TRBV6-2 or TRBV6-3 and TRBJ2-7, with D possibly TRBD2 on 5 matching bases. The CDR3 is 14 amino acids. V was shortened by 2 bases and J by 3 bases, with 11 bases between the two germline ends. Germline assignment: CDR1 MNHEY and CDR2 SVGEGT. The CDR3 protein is CASSYERTSYEQYF. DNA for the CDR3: TGTGCCAGCAGTTACGAGCGGACCAGCTACGAGCAGTACTTC.

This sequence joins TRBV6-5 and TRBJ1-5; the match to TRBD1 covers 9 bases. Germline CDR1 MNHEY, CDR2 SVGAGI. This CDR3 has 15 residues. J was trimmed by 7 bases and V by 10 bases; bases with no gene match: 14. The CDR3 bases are TGTGCCACCGTGTCAACCGAGACAGGGGGGCAGCCCCAGCATTTT. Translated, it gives CATVSTETGGQPQHF.

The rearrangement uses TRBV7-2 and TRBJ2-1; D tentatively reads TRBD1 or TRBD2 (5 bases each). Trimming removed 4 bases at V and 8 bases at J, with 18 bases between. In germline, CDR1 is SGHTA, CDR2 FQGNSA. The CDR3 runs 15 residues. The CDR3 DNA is TGTGCCAGCAGCTCACCCCGGGGCTCCTCGGATGAGCAGTTCTTC. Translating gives CASSSPRGSSDEQFF.

The DNA of the CDR3 is TGCGCCAGCAGTCCGGGAGGGGAGAAGGAGACCCAGTACTTC. This codes for CASSPGGEKETQYF. The chain uses TRBV5-1 and TRBJ2-5; 8 nucleotides line up with TRBD2. This CDR3 has 14 amino acids. J was trimmed by 5 bases and V by 5 bases; bases with no gene match: 8. From germline, CDR1 is SGHRS and CDR2 YFSETQ.

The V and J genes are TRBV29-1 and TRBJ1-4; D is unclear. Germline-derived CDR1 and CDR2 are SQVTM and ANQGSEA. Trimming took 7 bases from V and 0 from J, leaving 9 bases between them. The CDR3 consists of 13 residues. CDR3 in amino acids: CSGFTSTNEKLFF. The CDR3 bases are TGCAGCGGATTTACCTCAACTAATGAAAAACTGTTTTTT.

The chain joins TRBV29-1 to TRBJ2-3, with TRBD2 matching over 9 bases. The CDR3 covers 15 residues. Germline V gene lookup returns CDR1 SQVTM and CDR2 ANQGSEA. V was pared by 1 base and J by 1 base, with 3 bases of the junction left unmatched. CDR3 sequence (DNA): TGCAGCGTTGAAGGAGCGGGGGGCCGCACAGATACGCAGTATTTT. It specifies CSVEGAGGRTDTQYF.

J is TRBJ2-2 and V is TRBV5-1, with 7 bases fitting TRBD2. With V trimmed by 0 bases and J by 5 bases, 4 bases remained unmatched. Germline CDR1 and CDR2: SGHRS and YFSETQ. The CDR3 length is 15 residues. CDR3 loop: CASSLARGSTGELFF. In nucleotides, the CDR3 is TGCGCCAGCAGCTTGGCTCGCGGGAGTACCGGGGAGCTGTTTTTT.

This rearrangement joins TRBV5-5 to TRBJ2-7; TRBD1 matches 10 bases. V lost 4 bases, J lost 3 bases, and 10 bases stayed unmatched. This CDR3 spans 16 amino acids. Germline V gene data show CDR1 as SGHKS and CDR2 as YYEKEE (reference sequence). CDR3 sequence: CASSRPGTGAGYEQYF. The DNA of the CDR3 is TGTGCCAGCAGCCGTCCCGGGACAGGGGCTGGCTACGAGCAGTACTTC.

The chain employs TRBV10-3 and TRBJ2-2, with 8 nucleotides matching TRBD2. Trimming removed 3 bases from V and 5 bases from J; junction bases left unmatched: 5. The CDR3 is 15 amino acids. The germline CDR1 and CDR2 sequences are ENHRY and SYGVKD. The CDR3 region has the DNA TGTGCCATCAGTGAATCTAGCGGGTTGACCGGGGAGCTGTTTTTT. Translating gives CAISESSGLTGELFF.

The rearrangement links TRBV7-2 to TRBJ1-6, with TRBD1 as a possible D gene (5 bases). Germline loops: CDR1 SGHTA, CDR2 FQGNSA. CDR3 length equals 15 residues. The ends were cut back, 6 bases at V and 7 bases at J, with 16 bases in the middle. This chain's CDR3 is CASRPPRGTNSPLHF. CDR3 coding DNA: TGTGCCAGCAGACCTCCGCGGGGGACGAATTCACCCCTCCACTTT.

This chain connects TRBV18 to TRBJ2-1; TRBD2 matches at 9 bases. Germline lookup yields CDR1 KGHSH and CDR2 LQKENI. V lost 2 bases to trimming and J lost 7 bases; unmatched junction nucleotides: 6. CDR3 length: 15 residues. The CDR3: CASSPTAGGTNEQFF. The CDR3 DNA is TGTGCCAGCTCACCAACGGCGGGGGGGACGAATGAGCAGTTCTTC.

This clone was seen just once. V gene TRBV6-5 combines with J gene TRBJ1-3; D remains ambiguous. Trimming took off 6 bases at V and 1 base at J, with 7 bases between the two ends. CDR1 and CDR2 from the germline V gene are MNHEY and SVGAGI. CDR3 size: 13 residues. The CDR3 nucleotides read TGTGCCAGCAGGTCAGGATCTGGAAACACCATATATTTT. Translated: CASRSGSGNTIYF.

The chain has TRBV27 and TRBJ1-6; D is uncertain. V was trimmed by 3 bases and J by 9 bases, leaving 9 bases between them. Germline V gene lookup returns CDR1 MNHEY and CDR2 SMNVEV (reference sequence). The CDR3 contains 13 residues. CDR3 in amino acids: CASSFAVSSPLHF. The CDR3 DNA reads TGTGCCAGCAGTTTTGCTGTAAGTTCACCCCTCCACTTT.